Described below is a single T cell receptor (beta chain) sequence and its context. This sample is drawn from a study of blood T cell repertoires in COVID-19. Study overall: T cells, B-cell-depleted T cells, or PBMCs supplied cDNA or gDNA.

The CDR3 is made up of 13 amino acids. CDR1 is KGHSH, CDR2 LQKENI, per germline. Trimming at V came to 5 bases and at J to 10 bases, leaving 8 bases not matched to a gene. Under the authors' procedure: Estimation of nucleated cell counts was performed using reference gene primer amplification. Data came from immunoSEQ multiplex PCR; TCRdb stores just in-frame clones and leaves some out. Clonal size and the V and J genes are those of that table, whereas D and trimming came from the DNA. This sample has approximately 150,000 clones, with over 80% found just once. Participants, 18 to 89 years old, spanned 24 US areas. Clinical history as reported by participants underpinned cohort assignment.

The chain combines TRBV18 with TRBJ1-1, with 9 bases identical to TRBD1. This clonotype originated in an older man who had been exposed to COVID-19. What was sequenced was PBMCs or T cells enriched from blood (not recorded which). CDR3 in DNA: TGTGCCAGCTCAGGGTCTCGACAGGGGGGAGCTTTCTTT. This sequence encodes CASSGSRQGGAFF.